The entry below gives a single T cell receptor beta chain sequence along with its context. Its cognate antigen is unknown. At one end the junction does not follow the germline gene, possibly because of a read error. Germline V lookup: CDR1 KGHSH, CDR2 LQKENI. The CDR3 contains 14 residues. This sample is part of a study of neurological immune-mediated disorders. Study conclusions and caveats: The study found no CDR3 amino acid sequences shared by expanded clones across subjects, suggesting private repertoires in all groups.

MiXCR, run by TCRdb on the 5' RACE reads, gives a single entry per CDR3 protein. This sample has approximately 48,000 distinct CDR3 sequences, with roughly 15% found just once. The source of this sequence is a man between 60 and 75 years old in good health. The V call is TRBV18, the J call TRBJ2-2; D is tentatively TRBD1 or TRBD2 (5 bases each). Material for sequencing was PBMCs. The CDR3 reads CASSPPMGAGELFF. CDR3 nucleotides: TGTGCCAGCTCTCCACCGATGGGGGCCGGGGAGCTGTTTTTT.